A selection of T cell receptor beta chains follows, all from one sample in a study of blood T cell repertoires in COVID-19. Only in-frame clones appear in the TCRdb table, and some are missing; sequencing was by immunoSEQ multiplex PCR. Seen here are about 100,000 clones, more than 65% observed once, and the top ten hold 12%. Sequences were obtained from peripheral blood. These receptors all come from a woman in her seventies with acute or convalescent COVID-19. Each CDR3 is given with its conserved first and last residue. The D gene is left open where the match is weak. The size entry is marked missing in some rows and otherwise reads once, few, many or a size class.

size	J	V	D	CDR3	DNA
-	TRBJ1-1	TRBV2	TRBD1	CATRDRLNTEAFF	TGTGCCACCCGGGACAGGCTGAACACTGAAGCTTTCTTT
-	TRBJ1-1	TRBV6-6	TRBD1	CASGNQGAEAFF	TGTGCCAGCGGGAATCAGGGGGCTGAAGCTTTCTTT
once	TRBJ2-5	TRBV11-3	-	CASSLSGSIETQYF	TGTGCCAGCAGCTTGTCCGGGTCTATAGAGACCCAGTACTTC
-	TRBJ1-1	TRBV7-8	-	CASSLGRLMNTEAFF	TGTGCCAGCAGCTTAGGGCGACTGATGAACACTGAAGCTTTCTTT
-	TRBJ1-2	TRBV5-1	-	CASSLELGSGYTF	TGCGCCAGCAGCTTGGAACTAGGGAGTGGCTACACCTTC
-	TRBJ2-2	TRBV10-3	-	CAIFTGTGELFF	TGTGCCATCTTCACGGGGACCGGGGAGCTGTTTTTT
-	TRBJ1-2	TRBV12-1	-	CASTPRGSTNYGYTF	TGTGCCAGCACCCCGCGGGGTTCCACTAACTATGGCTACACCTTC
-	TRBJ2-1	TRBV15	TRBD1	CATSRSGQGLKGTLNEQFF	TGTGCCACCAGCAGATCGGGACAGGGACTAAAGGGGACCCTCAATGAGCAGTTCTTC
-	TRBJ2-2	TRBV9	-	CASSVLGTLNTGELFF	TGTGCCAGCAGCGTATTGGGGACTCTGAACACCGGGGAGCTGTTTTTT
once	TRBJ1-2	TRBV30	-	CAWRVQGKYGYTF	TGTGCCTGGAGGGTCCAGGGTAAATATGGCTACACCTTC
-	TRBJ2-2	TRBV4-3	TRBD1	CASSQGPGTGAAGELFF	TGCGCCAGCAGCCAAGGGCCCGGGACAGGGGCTGCCGGGGAGCTGTTTTTT
-	TRBJ1-1	TRBV30	TRBD1	CAWNRGQMNTEAFF	TGTGCCTGGAACAGGGGACAGATGAACACTGAAGCTTTCTTT
-	TRBJ2-2	TRBV11-2	-	CASTRADGTLAGELFF	TGTGCCAGCACCAGAGCCGACGGGACATTGGCCGGGGAGCTGTTTTTT
-	TRBJ1-3	TRBV7-9	-	CASSLEGGTGNTIYF	TGTGCCAGCAGCTTAGAAGGAGGGACTGGAAACACCATATATTTT
-	TRBJ1-1	TRBV7-9	TRBD1	CASSSGGTGREAFF	TGTGCCAGCAGCTCCGGAGGGACAGGACGCGAAGCTTTCTTT
-	TRBJ1-4	TRBV12-5	-	CASAPLRWGENEKLFF	TGTGCTAGTGCCCCTTTACGGTGGGGGGAAAATGAAAAACTGTTTTTT
once	TRBJ2-1	TRBV6-2/TRBV6-3	TRBD2	CASSFRLAGDNEQFF	TGTGCCAGCAGTTTCCGACTAGCGGGGGACAATGAGCAGTTCTTC
-	TRBJ1-4	TRBV6-6	TRBD1	CASRQTGDLSEKLFF	TGTGCCAGCAGACAAACAGGGGATTTGAGTGAAAAACTGTTTTTT
-	TRBJ1-2	TRBV2	-	CASSRETGYDGYTF	TGTGCCAGCAGTCGAGAAACAGGGTACGATGGCTACACCTTC
once	TRBJ1-4	TRBV7-3	TRBD1	CASSTQTGGTEKLFF	TGTGCCAGCAGCACCCAGACAGGGGGAACGGAAAAACTGTTTTTT
once	TRBJ1-4	TRBV10-3	-	CAISSDSQNEKLFF	TGTGCCATCAGTTCGGACAGCCAAAATGAAAAACTGTTTTTT
few	TRBJ2-3	TRBV4-2	-	CASSQPTSTDTQYF	TGTGCCAGCAGCCAACCCACTAGCACAGATACGCAGTATTTT
few	TRBJ1-1	TRBV4-1	-	CASSRQGEAFF	TGCGCCAGCAGCCGTCAGGGTGAAGCTTTCTTT
-	TRBJ2-6	TRBV23-1	-	CAKLTHDLAYSTSGANVLTF	TGCGCCAAACTAACACACGACCTAGCGTATAGTACCTCTGGGGCCAACGTCCTGACTTTC
once	TRBJ1-2	TRBV7-2	-	CASSLERGREYGYTF	TGTGCCAGCAGCTTAGAGCGGGGGCGCGAGTATGGCTACACCTTC
-	TRBJ2-5	TRBV30	-	CAWSRDFQETQYF	TGTGCCTGGAGTCGGGACTTTCAGGAGACCCAGTACTTC
-	TRBJ2-5	TRBV11-2	TRBD2	CASSSGGWETQYF	TGTGCCAGCAGCTCGGGGGGGTGGGAGACCCAGTACTTC
-	TRBJ1-2	TRBV11-2	-	CASSLDGGSRGYTF	TGTGCCAGCAGCTTAGATGGGGGGTCGCGGGGCTACACCTTC
-	TRBJ2-3	TRBV30	TRBD2	CAWSIRRGTNTDTQYF	TGTGCCTGGAGTATCCGACGGGGGACTAACACAGATACGCAGTATTTT
-	TRBJ1-1	TRBV6-2/TRBV6-3	TRBD1	CASSYLDRGAEAFF	TGTGCCAGCAGTTATTTGGACAGGGGCGCTGAAGCTTTCTTT
-	TRBJ1-5	TRBV2	TRBD1	CASTPANRGGNQPQHF	TGTGCCAGCACCCCAGCTAACAGGGGGGGCAATCAGCCCCAGCATTTT
-	TRBJ2-2	TRBV6-5	TRBD1	CASKRTGTGELFF	TGTGCCAGCAAGAGGACAGGCACCGGGGAGCTGTTTTTT
-	TRBJ2-3	TRBV5-8	TRBD2	CASSLGSSGDASTDTQYF	TGTGCCAGCAGCTTGGGGTCTAGCGGGGACGCTAGCACAGATACGCAGTATTTT
-	TRBJ2-3	TRBV10-3	TRBD1	CAISRVTGDSDTQYF	TGTGCCATCAGCCGCGTGACAGGGGATTCAGATACGCAGTATTTT
-	TRBJ1-1	TRBV2	-	CASIIGLGANTEAFF	TGTGCCAGCATAATCGGCTTGGGGGCGAACACTGAAGCTTTCTTT
-	TRBJ1-5	TRBV3-1/TRBV3-2	TRBD1	CASSGETGQRQPQHF	TGTGCCAGCAGTGGGGAGACAGGGCAGAGGCAGCCCCAGCATTTT
-	TRBJ2-6	TRBV29-1	TRBD1	CSVEGHRGDVLTF	TGCAGCGTTGAAGGGCACAGGGGTGACGTCCTGACTTTC
-	TRBJ2-1	TRBV3-1/TRBV3-2	TRBD2	CASGLSGGVSNEQFF	TGTGCCAGCGGGCTTAGCGGGGGGGTTAGCAATGAGCAGTTCTTC
once	TRBJ2-4	TRBV5-1	TRBD1	CASSSSRDRVGNIQYF	TGCGCCAGCAGCTCGTCCCGGGACAGGGTAGGAAACATTCAGTACTTC
-	TRBJ1-5	TRBV9	-	CASSVAGNQPQHF	TGTGCCAGCAGCGTAGCCGGGAATCAGCCCCAGCATTTT
-	TRBJ1-2	TRBV24-1	-	CATSGWDGSGYTF	TGTGCCACCAGTGGGTGGGACGGGAGCGGCTACACCTTC
-	TRBJ1-2	TRBV4-1	-	CASSQFQGSAYGYTF	TGCGCCAGCAGCCAATTTCAGGGGTCCGCCTATGGCTACACCTTC
-	TRBJ2-3	TRBV7-9	-	CASSLDQGSTDTQYF	TGTGCCAGCAGCTTAGATCAGGGGAGCACAGATACGCAGTATTTT
-	TRBJ2-5	TRBV7-9	TRBD2	CASSLASSGPQETQYF	TGTGCCAGCAGCTTAGCTTCTAGCGGGCCTCAAGAGACCCAGTACTTC
-	TRBJ1-2	TRBV28	-	CASSLAGSNYGYTF	TGTGCCAGCAGTTTGGCAGGATCAAACTATGGCTACACCTTC
-	TRBJ1-6	TRBV28	-	CASSRASGPYNSPLHF	TGTGCCAGCAGTCGCGCTTCAGGTCCCTATAATTCACCCCTCCACTTT
few	TRBJ1-5	TRBV2	-	CASSVPQGGQPQHF	TGTGCCAGCAGTGTTCCTCAGGGAGGCCAGCCCCAGCATTTT
-	TRBJ1-5	TRBV15	-	CATAGESGAYSNQPQHF	TGTGCCACCGCGGGCGAATCAGGGGCATATAGCAATCAGCCCCAGCATTTT
-	TRBJ1-1	TRBV30	-	CAWSAQENTEAFF	TGTGCCTGGAGTGCACAGGAAAACACTGAAGCTTTCTTT
-	TRBJ2-1	TRBV7-9	TRBD2	CASSATSGGNNNEQFF	TGTGCCAGCAGCGCGACTAGCGGGGGGAACAACAATGAGCAGTTCTTC
-	TRBJ2-3	TRBV10-3	TRBD1	CATRDRGSPDTQYF	TGTGCCACACGGGACAGGGGGAGCCCAGATACGCAGTATTTT
-	TRBJ2-2	TRBV5-5	-	CASSLDRAATGELFF	TGTGCCAGCAGCTTGGACAGGGCGGCCACCGGGGAGCTGTTTTTT
-	TRBJ2-5	TRBV19	TRBD1	CASSRDRSETQYF	TGTGCCAGTAGTCGGGACAGGTCAGAGACCCAGTACTTC
-	TRBJ1-1	TRBV11-3	TRBD1	CASSLGQGQGAFF	TGTGCCAGCAGCTTAGGCCAAGGACAGGGAGCTTTCTTT
-	TRBJ1-1	TRBV9	TRBD1	CASSVGLGQGNTEAFF	TGTGCCAGCAGCGTAGGGTTGGGACAGGGGAACACTGAAGCTTTCTTT
-	TRBJ2-7	TRBV3-1/TRBV3-2	-	CASSHLGGGEEPAAPYEQYF	TGTGCCAGCAGCCACTTAGGGGGGGGAGAAGAGCCAGCGGCCCCCTACGAGCAGTACTTC
once	TRBJ2-3	TRBV27	TRBD2	CASSPPRESGGTDTQYF	TGTGCCAGCAGTCCACCTCGGGAAAGCGGGGGTACAGATACGCAGTATTTT
once	TRBJ2-3	TRBV3-1/TRBV3-2	TRBD2	CASTPGAGGLADTQYF	TGTGCCAGCACACCAGGAGCGGGGGGGCTTGCAGATACGCAGTATTTT
medium-sized	TRBJ2-1	TRBV19	-	CASKDRGGPYNEQFF	TGTGCCAGTAAGGACCGCGGAGGGCCGTACAATGAGCAGTTCTTC